These 13 T cell receptor beta chains were all obtained from the same sample, sequenced in a study of T cell repertoires in cytomegalovirus infection. TCRdb processed the reads anew with MiXCR; each CDR3 protein has one entry. The table includes 740,000 or so distinct CDR3 sequences, less than 40% detected once. Material for sequencing was PBMCs. The receptors were gathered from a human donor in good health (CMV status not recorded). Some clones in this sample may be carry-over from other donors' samples.

This clonotype appeared many times. The V call is TRBV7-3, the J call TRBJ1-1; possible D gene TRBD1, 6 bases. The CDR3 covers 13 residues. CDR1 is SGHTA, CDR2 FQGTGA, per germline. Trimming left V 5 bases short and J 8 bases short, with 15 bases between. The CDR3 nucleotides read TGTGCCAGCAGCGCAGGGGCCGGGGTGGAAGCTTTCTTT. Translating gives CASSAGAGVEAFF.

This clonotype was seen only a few times. V gene TRBV28 combines with J gene TRBJ1-1; D possibly corresponds to TRBD1 (6 bases). The ends were cut back, 2 bases at V and 6 bases at J, with 22 bases in the middle. The CDR3 contains 17 residues. The germline V gene encodes CDR1 MDHEN and CDR2 SYDVKM. The CDR3 nucleotides are TGTGCCAGCAGTTTAGCCAGCAGACGCACAGGGCTTCCTGAAGCTTTCTTT. This encodes CASSLASRRTGLPEAFF.

This sequence joins TRBV6-6 and TRBJ2-3; 10 nucleotides align to TRBD2. Germline V gene sequence: CDR1 MNHNY, CDR2 SVGAGI (reference sequence). The CDR3 runs 17 residues. V lost 3 bases to trimming and J lost 3 bases; unmatched junction nucleotides: 9. CDR3 amino acids: CASSYSSAGGQTDTQYF. CDR3 nucleotide sequence: TGTGCCAGCAGTTATTCTTCAGCGGGAGGGCAAACAGATACGCAGTATTTT.

The V call is TRBV14, the J call TRBJ2-3; no clear D gene. Trimming removed 2 bases from V and 8 bases from J, with 5 bases in between. Germline V CDR1 and CDR2: SGHDN, FVKESK. The CDR3 sequence is 11 residues long. CDR3 sequence reads: CASSQLSTQYF. The CDR3 DNA is TGTGCCAGCAGCCAACTTAGTACGCAGTATTTT. Together with reference TRBV14 and TRBJ2-3, the CDR3 gives the full variable domain: EAGVTQFPSHSVIEKGQTVTLRCDPISGHDNLYWYRRVMGKEIKFLLHFVKESKQDESGMPNNRFLAERTGGTYSTLKVQPAELEDSGVYFCASSQLSTQYFGPGTRLTVL.

Regarding this clonotype: The CDR3 ends on some other residue instead of the conserved phenylalanine or tryptophan, so this is likely a read error. The chain couples TRBV7-6 to TRBJ2-5; tentative D call: TRBD1 (5 bases). Germline CDR1 is SGHVS and CDR2 is FNYEAQ. The CDR3 spans 17 residues. CDR3 amino acids: CASTLGAGPSTQETQYY. For the CDR3, the DNA is TGTGCTAGCACCTTAGGGGCAGGGCCCTCTACACAAGAGACCCAGTACTAC.

Concerning this clonotype: The junction does not match germline at one end; this may be a read error. The chain is built from TRBV12-3 or TRBV12-4 and TRBJ1-1; D not resolved. The CDR3 length is 14 residues. CDR3 nucleotides: TGTGCCAGCAGTTTGTGGGGAATGAACACTGAAGATTTCTTT. This gives the protein CASSLWGMNTEDFF.

In this sample, this clonotype turned up a few times. This chain links TRBV6-4 with TRBJ2-3, with TRBD2 matching 11 bases. CDR1 and CDR2 (germline): MRHNA, SNTAGT. This CDR3 comprises 15 residues. Trimming at V came to 6 bases and at J to 2 bases, leaving 4 bases not matched to a gene. CDR3 region: CASSVLAGDTDTQYF. The CDR3 nucleotides are TGTGCCAGCAGCGTACTAGCGGGAGACACAGATACGCAGTATTTT.

CDR3 sequence (DNA): TGTGCCAGCAGTTCGGGTACCCCAGAGACCCAGTACTTC. Translated, it gives CASSSGTPETQYF. This chain uses TRBV12-3 or TRBV12-4 with TRBJ2-5; D ambiguous. Trimming left V 4 bases short and J 4 bases short, with 10 bases between. The CDR3 loop spans 13 amino acids.

The rearrangement links TRBV28 to TRBJ2-7; D not certain. Per germline, CDR1 MDHEN and CDR2 SYDVKM. Trimming removed 8 bases from V and 5 bases from J, with 10 bases in between. The CDR3 is 11 amino acids. The chain's CDR3 is CASAGRNEQYF. The CDR3 DNA reads TGTGCCAGCGCCGGAAGAAACGAGCAGTACTTC.

V gene TRBV20-1 combines with J gene TRBJ1-6; 7 bases align to TRBD1. The germline gives CDR1 DFQATT, CDR2 SNEGSKA (reference sequence). There are 15 residues in the CDR3. J was trimmed by 8 bases and V by 1 base; bases with no gene match: 8. DNA for the CDR3: TGCAGTGCTAGAGTTACGACAGGGTTTTATTCACCCCTCCACTTT. It yields the protein CSARVTTGFYSPLHF.

This clonotype showed up just a few times. CDR3 nucleotide sequence: TGTGCCAGCAGCCCCCCGCGGCGGGGTTGGGGTGGCTACACCTTC. Translating it yields CASSPPRRGWGGYTF. The gene calls are TRBV5-6 and TRBJ1-2; D unresolved. CDR3 length: 15 amino acids. CDR1 is SGHDT and CDR2 is YYEEEE in the germline V gene. V lost 4 bases, J lost 7 bases, and 20 bases lay in between.

This clonotype was seen ten or more times. This sequence joins TRBV7-2 and TRBJ2-3; D possibly corresponds to TRBD2 (6 bases). CDR3 length: 16 residues. V was trimmed by 6 bases and J by 0 bases, leaving 16 bases between them. CDR1 is SGHTA, CDR2 FQGNSA, per germline. CDR3: CASSLAGLTSTDTQYF. The CDR3 region has the DNA TGTGCCAGCAGTTTGGCGGGGCTTACTAGCACAGATACGCAGTATTTT.

The CDR3 loop reads CSARDLAAVEDDGYTF. The CDR3 DNA sequence: TGCAGTGCTAGAGATCTCGCAGCAGTGGAGGACGATGGCTACACCTTC. This chain connects TRBV20-1 to TRBJ1-2; no definite D call. Trimming removed 0 bases from V and 6 bases from J, with 20 bases in between. The length of the CDR3 is 16 residues. Per germline, CDR1 DFQATT and CDR2 SNEGSKA (reference sequence).